The 23 T cell receptor beta chains in this list originate from one sample, sequenced in a study of blood T cell repertoires in COVID-19 (dated by TCRdb to the early 2020s). Library preparation was by the immunoSEQ multiplex PCR assay. TCRdb retrieved this table from immuneACCESS and kept in-frame rearrangements only. Not all clones are present; in checked studies, unresolved V genes account for under half, and no reason is known for the remainder. Recorded for this sample are around 290,000 clones; 75% to 90% of them occurred a single time. The ten most abundant clones make up around 4.4% of the sample. The material sequenced was peripheral blood. The receptors were sampled from a man aged 40-49 years with acute or convalescent COVID-19.

This chain uses TRBV18 with TRBJ2-2; a weak D match, TRBD1 (6 bases). The CDR3 consists of 15 residues. The germline V gene encodes CDR1 KGHSH and CDR2 LQKENI. V lost 3 bases and J 7 bases, leaving 15 bases between the germline ends. CDR3 nucleotide sequence: TGTGCCAGCTCACCCTCAGGGGCACGTGGCGGGGAGCTGTTTTTT. It specifies CASSPSGARGGELFF.

The rearrangement joins TRBV2 to TRBJ2-2; no reliable D call. The CDR3 consists of 13 residues. From germline, CDR1 is SNHLY and CDR2 FYNNEI. V lost 6 bases, J lost 4 bases, and 9 bases lay in between. DNA for the CDR3: TGTGCCAGCAGGACTTTCGGCACCGGGGAGCTGTTTTTT. Translated, it gives CASRTFGTGELFF.

CDR3 amino acids: CASSLSLNTEAFF. The CDR3 DNA is TGTGCCAGCAGTCTGAGTTTAAACACTGAAGCTTTCTTT. The chain carries TRBV2 and TRBJ1-1; D call uncertain. Germline lookup yields CDR1 SNHLY and CDR2 FYNNEI. V gave up 5 bases and J gave up 2 bases, with 9 bases separating them. The CDR3 covers 13 residues.

The J gene is TRBJ1-3, the V gene TRBV6-1; 10 bases map to TRBD1. This CDR3 is built from 17 residues. Germline-derived CDR1 and CDR2 are MNHNS and SASEGT. J was trimmed by 0 bases and V by 4 bases; bases with no gene match: 6. The CDR3 DNA follows: TGTGCCAGCAGTGGGACAGGGGGTCTTACCTCTGGAAACACCATATATTTT. Translating gives CASSGTGGLTSGNTIYF.

The rearrangement uses TRBV3-1 (or the pseudogene TRBV3-2) and TRBJ2-1, with D hard to call. The CDR3 has 15 amino acids. The ends were cut back, 4 bases at V and 3 bases at J, with 13 bases in the middle. The V gene's germline CDR1 is LGHDT and CDR2 YNNKEL (reference sequence). CDR3 residues: CASSLSADLYNEQFF. Here the CDR3 DNA reads TGTGCCAGCAGCCTCTCTGCAGATCTCTACAATGAGCAGTTCTTC.

The CDR3 DNA follows: TGCGCCAGCAGCTTGGCCCCGGGAACATTTTACGAGCAGTACTTC. Translating gives CASSLAPGTFYEQYF. This chain uses TRBV5-1 with TRBJ2-7, with a tentative D call TRBD2 (5 bases). V lost 0 bases to trimming and J lost 4 bases, with 14 bases between them. Germline V lookup: CDR1 SGHRS, CDR2 YFSETQ. The CDR3 consists of 15 residues.

V is TRBV20-1 and J is TRBJ2-7, with 9 bases fitting TRBD2. From germline, CDR1 is DFQATT and CDR2 SNEGSKA (reference sequence). This CDR3 region has 15 residues. With V trimmed by 3 bases and J by 1 base, 7 bases remained unmatched. CDR3 coding DNA: TGCAGTGCTAGTTCCGGGACTAGCCCTTCCTACGAGCAGTACTTC. It encodes CSASSGTSPSYEQYF.

This chain links TRBV15 with TRBJ2-2, with D perhaps TRBD2 (5 bases). V was shortened by 3 bases and J by 0 bases, with 11 bases between the two germline ends. From germline, CDR1 is LNHNV and CDR2 YYDKDF (reference sequence). The CDR3 is 16 amino acids. For the CDR3, the DNA is TGTGCCACCAGCAGCCCCGGGAACACGAACACCGGGGAGCTGTTTTTT. This gives the protein CATSSPGNTNTGELFF.

The V gene is TRBV30, the J gene TRBJ1-6; D gene ambiguous. CDR1 is GTSNPN, CDR2 SVGIG, per germline (reference sequence). Trimming left V 1 base short and J 15 bases short, with 13 bases between. This CDR3 is 12 amino acids long. The CDR3 here is CAWSAGRGNLHF. Written as DNA, the CDR3 is TGTGCCTGGAGTGCCGGGAGAGGTAACCTCCACTTT.

This chain connects TRBV11-2 to TRBJ2-7; tentative D call: TRBD2 (5 bases). The V end lost 0 bases, the J end lost 0 bases, and 9 bases lay between the germline ends. This CDR3 contains 15 residues. Germline CDR1 SGHAT, CDR2 FQNNGV. In DNA form, the CDR3 reads TGTGCCAGCAGCTTAGAGGCTAGCAACTCCTACGAGCAGTACTTC. It encodes CASSLEASNSYEQYF.

The chain recombines TRBV27 with TRBJ1-1; D gene uncertain. Trimming shortened V by 0 bases and J by 4 bases, and 18 bases separated the two germline ends. Per germline, CDR1 MNHEY and CDR2 SMNVEV (reference sequence). CDR3 length: 17 residues. The CDR3 bases are TGTGCCAGCAGTTTATCGTCCCGGGAGGCGTCACCCACTGAAGCTTTCTTT. Translated: CASSLSSREASPTEAFF.

The chain joins TRBV21-1 to TRBJ1-5; the tabulated D call, TRBD1, remains unverified against the DNA. TRBV21-1 is annotated as a pseudogene. The CDR3 sequence is 17 residues long. In DNA form, the CDR3 reads TGTGCCAGCCGGCGTCGTACAGGGTCTAATAGCAATCAGCCCCAGCATTTT. Amino acid sequence: CASRRRTGSNSNQPQHF.

The V and J genes are TRBV3-1 (or the pseudogene TRBV3-2) and TRBJ1-2; D may be TRBD1 (6 bases). Germline V lookup: CDR1 LGHDT, CDR2 YNNKEL (reference sequence). Trimming took 5 bases from V and 4 from J, leaving 17 bases between them. The CDR3 length is 15 residues. CDR3 nucleotides: TGTGCCAGCAGCTCGGACAGCGTCCCACTCTATGGCTACACCTTC. Protein: CASSSDSVPLYGYTF.

The V and J genes are TRBV5-6 and TRBJ1-2; 10 nucleotides line up with TRBD1. The V gene's germline CDR1 is SGHDT and CDR2 YYEEEE. Trimming took 3 bases from V and 8 from J; bases not matched to a gene: 10. This CDR3 is 15 amino acids long. The CDR3: CASSSRDRGREGYTF. The DNA for the CDR3 is TGTGCCAGCAGCTCCCGGGACAGGGGCCGGGAGGGCTACACCTTC.

The rearrangement uses TRBV7-9 and TRBJ2-2; no clear D gene. The CDR3 has 13 residues. The V end was cut by 3 bases, the J end by 4 bases, with 6 bases between. From germline, CDR1 is SEHNR and CDR2 FQNEAQ (reference sequence). The CDR3 region has the DNA TGTGCCAGCAGCTTTAGTGTCACCGGGGAGCTGTTTTTT. Amino acids: CASSFSVTGELFF.

This clone was picked up a small number of times. The chain carries TRBV3-1 (or the pseudogene TRBV3-2) and TRBJ2-7, with TRBD2 as a possible D gene (6 bases). The ends were cut back, 0 bases at V and 9 bases at J, with 24 bases in the middle. In germline, CDR1 is LGHDT, CDR2 YNNKEL (reference sequence). This CDR3 is built from 17 residues. The DNA for the CDR3 is TGTGCCAGCAGCCAAGACCCCACGGGACTCGGAGCCTACAGGCAGTACTTC. Protein product: CASSQDPTGLGAYRQYF.

V gene TRBV2 combines with J gene TRBJ1-6; D is ambiguous. Germline-derived CDR1 and CDR2 are SNHLY and FYNNEI. V gave up 6 bases and J gave up 3 bases, with 9 bases separating them. This CDR3 comprises 14 residues. The CDR3 here is CASRVAGYNSPLHF. CDR3 bases: TGTGCCAGCAGAGTCGCGGGCTATAATTCACCCCTCCACTTT.

The rearrangement uses TRBV2 and TRBJ1-5; D unresolved. The CDR3 consists of 15 residues. Germline assignment: CDR1 SNHLY and CDR2 FYNNEI. Trimming removed 8 bases from V and 11 bases from J, with 25 bases in between. CDR3 in amino acids: CASEGQSLGGLAQHF. For the CDR3, the DNA is TGTGCCAGCGAGGGTCAAAGTCTGGGAGGATTAGCCCAGCATTTT.

The genes are TRBV6-1 and TRBJ1-1; D call uncertain. Trimming shortened V by 0 bases and J by 2 bases, and 13 bases separated the two germline ends. The CDR3 runs to 16 residues. Germline V lookup: CDR1 MNHNS, CDR2 SASEGT. The CDR3 sequence: CASSEAPDQRNTEAFF. The CDR3 DNA reads as TGTGCCAGCAGTGAAGCACCAGATCAGCGAAACACTGAAGCTTTCTTT.

The chain combines TRBV6-5 with TRBJ2-2; 7 bases agree with TRBD1. Germline CDR1 MNHEY, CDR2 SVGAGI. The V segment lost 2 bases and the J segment 2 bases; nucleotides outside the gene matches: 5. The CDR3 loop spans 16 amino acids. CDR3 protein: CASSYQTGSNTGELFF. CDR3 in DNA: TGTGCCAGCAGTTACCAGACAGGGTCCAACACCGGGGAGCTGTTTTTT.

The chain couples TRBV27 to TRBJ1-6; the D gene is possibly TRBD1 (6 bases). CDR1 and CDR2 from the germline V gene are MNHEY and SMNVEV (reference sequence). V was cut by 8 bases and J by 9 bases, with 20 bases left in between. The length of the CDR3 is 15 residues. The CDR3 DNA follows: TGTGCCAGCCGTTCGCGGGGGGGCAGTAGTTCACCCCTCCACTTT. This gives the protein CASRSRGGSSSPLHF.

This chain connects TRBV14 to TRBJ2-1; TRBD1 agrees at 7 bases. The germline CDR1 and CDR2 sequences are SGHDN and FVKESK. V shed 4 bases and J 6 bases; nucleotides not matched to a gene: 9. This CDR3 has 15 amino acids. The CDR3 nucleotides read TGTGCCAGCAGCCCCTGGACAGGAACCCCCAATGAGCAGTTCTTC. Translation gives CASSPWTGTPNEQFF. The whole variable domain, remainder taken from reference TRBV14 and TRBJ2-1, is EAGVTQFPSHSVIEKGQTVTLRCDPISGHDNLYWYRRVMGKEIKFLLHFVKESKQDESGMPNNRFLAERTGGTYSTLKVQPAELEDSGVYFCASSPWTGTPNEQFFGPGTRLTVL.

V usage is TRBV4-1 and J usage is TRBJ2-7; no definite D call. Per germline, CDR1 MGHRA and CDR2 YSYEKL. CDR3 size: 15 residues. V dropped 2 bases and J dropped 0 bases, with 11 bases sitting between them. Written as DNA, the CDR3 is TGCGCCAGCAGCCAAAAAGTTCAGGTCTCCTACGAGCAGTACTTC. This codes for CASSQKVQVSYEQYF.